This T cell receptor beta chain emerged from a study of HIV-infected children after antiretroviral therapy interruption. Study context: Most participating children were previously exposed to EBV and CMV. For the interruption arm, samples span week 0 through about 3 years after study end.

CDR3 length equals 16 residues. The ends lost 6 bases at V and 8 bases at J; junction bases unmatched: 15. A 3' RACE protocol on RNA, with unique molecular identifiers, produced the TCR library. TCRdb called the 3' RACE reads again in MiXCR, with one record for every CDR3 protein. Seen here are 70,000 to 90,000 distinct CDR3 sequences, about 6.3% observed once, and the top ten hold roughly 1%. This clonotype was found a few times. What it binds is unknown. Points from the study as a whole: After treatment interruption started, naive CD4+ CDR3 overlap across time points dropped. By the end of treatment interruption, naive CD4+ clonality (Gini) increased.

The sample's treatment: PENTA 11 planned treatment interruption arm or continuous ART arm. Source: CD45RA+ CD4+ T cells from PBMCs, pooled from several time points, taken from a donor given antiretroviral therapy, either interrupted or continuous. Described subset: naive CD4+ CD45RA+ CD45RO- T cells. The TCR comes from a pool of human donors with HIV. V and J are TRBV12-3 or TRBV12-4 and TRBJ1-4, with 7 bases that match TRBD1. The CDR3 spells CASRRVRGQRGEKLFF. The CDR3 nucleotides read TGTGCCAGCAGACGAGTTCGGGGACAGAGGGGGGAAAAACTGTTTTTT.